These 28 T cell receptor beta chains share one sample of origin, sequenced in a study of Ad26.COV2.S vaccination and SARS-CoV-2 variants. Some clones are missing from TCRdb's copy, which holds only in-frame ones; the method was immunoSEQ multiplex PCR. The sample includes around 450,000 clones, about 92% seen only once; the top ten take 4.3%. Noted treatment: around 19 received Ad26.COV2.S at low or high dose, single or two shots; 5 received placebo; per-sample allocation not given. Day 63 after the first vaccine or placebo injection was the time point for sampling. Sample: peripheral blood, taken in a trial of Ad26.COV2.S vaccine versus placebo. The source of these receptors is a person between 18 and 65 years old who received the Ad26.COV2.S COVID-19 vaccine or a placebo.

The count of this clone is one. The rearrangement uses TRBV15 and TRBJ2-2; D unclear. V lost 5 bases, J lost 0 bases, and 4 bases lay in between. Germline CDR1 reads LNHNV; CDR2 reads YYDKDF (reference sequence). CDR3 size: 13 residues. The CDR3 loop reads CATSGANTGELFF. DNA for the CDR3: TGTGCCACCAGCGGCGCGAACACCGGGGAGCTGTTTTTT.

This chain links TRBV5-4 with TRBJ2-7; D unresolved. Trimming removed 4 bases at V and 6 bases at J, with 11 bases between. Per the germline V gene, CDR1 is SGHNT and CDR2 is YYREEE (reference sequence). The CDR3 is 12 amino acids. The CDR3 protein is CASSPGVGEQYF. The CDR3 nucleotides read TGTGCCAGCAGCCCAGGAGTGGGCGAGCAGTACTTC. The full variable domain, in which reference TRBV5-4 and TRBJ2-7 provide the parts outside the CDR3, is ETGVTQSPTHLIKTRGQQVTLRCSSQSGHNTVSWYQQALGQGPQFIFQYYREEENGRGNFPPRFSGLQFPNYSSELNVNALELDDSALYLCASSPGVGEQYFGPGTRLTVT.

The chain uses TRBV5-1 and TRBJ2-1; D is possibly TRBD1 or TRBD2 (5 bases each). With 4 bases removed from V and 9 bases from J, the gap between germline ends came to 14 bases. The CDR3 is made up of 13 amino acids. Per the germline V gene, CDR1 is SGHRS and CDR2 is YFSETQ. In DNA form, the CDR3 reads TGCGCCAGCAGCCCCGGTGGGGGTGTTGAGCAGTTCTTC. Protein sequence: CASSPGGGVEQFF. The variable domain in full, completed from reference TRBV5-1 and TRBJ2-1, reads KAGVTQTPRYLIKTRGQQVTLSCSPISGHRSVSWYQQTPGQGLQFLFEYFSETQRNKGNFPGRFSGRQFSNSRSEMNVSTLELGDSALYLCASSPGGGVEQFFGPGTRLTVL.

This chain links TRBV19 with TRBJ2-4; 14 positions agree with TRBD2. Per germline, CDR1 LNHDA and CDR2 SQIVND (reference sequence). V shed 4 bases and J 8 bases; nucleotides not matched to a gene: 4. The CDR3 consists of 15 residues. CDR3 coding DNA: TGTGCCAGTAGTACGACTAGCGGGAGGGAGCACATTCAGTACTTC. Translated, it gives CASSTTSGREHIQYF.

Comment on this clone: Different DNA sequences within this sample yield the same CDR3. This sequence joins TRBV7-3 and TRBJ1-1, with D possibly being TRBD1 (5 bases). This CDR3 has 13 residues. Looked up from germline, CDR1 is SGHTA and CDR2 is FQGTGA. The V and J ends lost 5 bases and 2 bases respectively, with 9 bases between them. CDR3 residues: CASSRQGNTEAFF. DNA of the CDR3: TGTGCCAGCAGCCGCCAGGGAAACACTGAAGCTTTCTTT.

The gene calls are TRBV27 and TRBJ1-1; the D is unclear. V shed 5 bases and J shed 4 bases, with 8 bases lying between them. The CDR3 consists of 12 residues. CDR1 is MNHEY, CDR2 SMNVEV, per germline (reference sequence). CDR3: CASSPLGTEAFF. CDR3 nucleotides: TGTGCCAGCAGTCCATTGGGCACTGAAGCTTTCTTT.

This clone showed up just once. This sequence joins TRBV5-6 and TRBJ2-7; 9 bases are a match to TRBD1. V shed 4 bases, J shed 3 bases, and the junction held 5 bases outside the gene matches. The CDR3 is 14 residues long. The germline CDR1 and CDR2 sequences are SGHDT and YYEEEE. For the CDR3, the DNA is TGTGCCAGCAGCCGGGACAGGGAAGACTACGAGCAGTACTTC. Its translation is CASSRDREDYEQYF.

This clone was counted between two and nine times. This chain uses TRBV7-9 with TRBJ2-7; D is possibly TRBD1 (5 bases). V gave up 2 bases and J gave up 3 bases, with 8 bases separating them. CDR3 length: 13 amino acids. Germline loops: CDR1 SEHNR, CDR2 FQNEAQ (reference sequence). The CDR3 spells CASSLRQGYEQYF. CDR3 nucleotides: TGTGCCAGCAGCTTAAGGCAGGGCTACGAGCAGTACTTC.

The chain links TRBV7-9 to TRBJ2-5, with 9 bases aligning to TRBD2. Trimming cost V 2 bases and J 3 bases; bases outside gene matches: 10. CDR3 length equals 17 residues. Germline values: CDR1 SEHNR, CDR2 FQNEAQ (reference sequence). Here the CDR3 DNA reads TGTGCCAGCAGCTTACGGTCGAAGAGCGGGAGGAAAGAGACCCAGTACTTC. Translating gives CASSLRSKSGRKETQYF.

CDR3 in DNA: TGTGCCAGTAGTGTCCGGGACAGGTACAGTCAGCCCCAGCATTTT. It is translated as CASSVRDRYSQPQHF. V and J are TRBV19 and TRBJ1-5, with TRBD1 matching over 8 bases. Per the germline V gene, CDR1 is LNHDA and CDR2 is SQIVND (reference sequence). The ends lost 5 bases at V and 6 bases at J; junction bases unmatched: 9. The CDR3 has 15 amino acids.

The genes are TRBV27 and TRBJ2-1; 8 positions match TRBD2. Germline V gene data show CDR1 as MNHEY and CDR2 as SMNVEV (reference sequence). V was clipped by 3 bases and J by 8 bases; unmatched bases: 12. This CDR3 comprises 16 residues. The CDR3 protein is CASSFLPGLVSDEQFF. The CDR3 DNA sequence: TGTGCCAGCAGTTTCCTACCGGGACTAGTCTCCGATGAGCAGTTCTTC.

The chain couples TRBV7-3 to TRBJ2-2; D is possibly TRBD1 or TRBD2 (5 bases each). Per germline, CDR1 SGHTA and CDR2 FQGTGA. The CDR3 runs to 16 residues. V was clipped by 1 base and J by 5 bases, with 14 bases between them. The chain's CDR3 is CASSLMGTSRTGELFF. As DNA, the CDR3 is TGTGCCAGCAGCTTAATGGGGACCTCGAGGACCGGGGAGCTGTTTTTT.

Remarks on this clone: The sample has other DNA sequences that encode this CDR3 too. The V gene is TRBV7-8, the J gene TRBJ1-5; 8 bases align to TRBD1. The CDR3 runs 14 residues. Germline CDR1 is SGHVS and CDR2 is FQNEAQ. Trimming took 2 bases from V and 5 from J; bases not matched to a gene: 2. CDR3 region: CASSLSGGHQPQHF. In nucleotides, the CDR3 is TGTGCCAGCAGCTTATCAGGGGGCCATCAGCCCCAGCATTTT.

Ten or more counts support this clone. The chain couples TRBV10-2 to TRBJ2-2; a weak D match, TRBD1 (6 bases). This CDR3 has 15 residues. The germline V gene has CDR1 WSHSY and CDR2 SAAADI. V lost 9 bases and J 3 bases, leaving 17 bases between the germline ends. CDR3 in amino acids: CASGEGERYTGELFF. The DNA for the CDR3 is TGCGCCAGTGGTGAGGGGGAGCGTTACACCGGGGAGCTGTTTTTT.

The V call is TRBV4-1, the J call TRBJ2-7; possibly TRBD2 for D (6 bases). The CDR3 extends over 15 amino acids. Germline CDR1 reads MGHRA; CDR2 reads YSYEKL. The V and J ends lost 0 bases and 2 bases respectively, with 11 bases between them. Written as DNA, the CDR3 is TGCGCCAGCAGCCAAGAGGGAGGACCTACCTACGAGCAGTACTTC. It codes for CASSQEGGPTYEQYF.

The chain recombines TRBV9 with TRBJ2-7, with D unresolved. Trimming cost V 6 bases and J 5 bases, with 12 bases left between them. From germline, CDR1 is SGDLS and CDR2 YYNGEE. The CDR3 covers 12 residues. The CDR3: CASNNDGDEQYF. The CDR3 DNA follows: TGTGCCAGCAACAACGACGGCGACGAGCAGTACTTC.

DNA for the CDR3: TGTGCCAGCAGCTTAGCGCTTAGCACTGAAGCTTTCTTT. It translates to CASSLALSTEAFF. The V and J genes are TRBV7-9 and TRBJ1-1; D gene uncertain. V dropped 0 bases and J dropped 4 bases, with 6 bases sitting between them. CDR1 is SEHNR, CDR2 FQNEAQ, per germline (reference sequence). This CDR3 is built from 13 residues.

The gene calls are TRBV7-9 and TRBJ1-1; D ambiguous. The length of the CDR3 is 13 residues. With 1 base removed from V and 6 bases from J, the gap between germline ends came to 9 bases. The V gene's germline CDR1 is SEHNR and CDR2 FQNEAQ (reference sequence). CDR3 nucleotide sequence: TGTGCCAGCAGCTTAGATGGTGGGCCTGAAGCTTTCTTT. This sequence encodes CASSLDGGPEAFF.

The gene calls are TRBV4-3 and TRBJ2-7; possibly TRBD1 for D (5 bases). The germline V gene has CDR1 LGHNA and CDR2 YSLEER. The CDR3 runs 14 residues. Deletions cut 0 bases from V and 5 bases from J, with 11 bases between. CDR3 sequence reads: CASSQDRQGHEQYF. The CDR3 nucleotides read TGCGCCAGCAGCCAAGATCGCCAGGGCCACGAGCAGTACTTC.

The V and J genes are TRBV6-5 and TRBJ2-7, with TRBD1 identical over 8 bases. There are 14 residues in the CDR3. Per the germline V gene, CDR1 is MNHEY and CDR2 is SVGAGI. Germline trimming cut 6 bases from V and 7 bases from J; bases unmatched to any gene: 11. CDR3 region: CASRTPGGLGEQYF. In DNA, the CDR3 is TGTGCCAGCAGGACCCCAGGGGGCTTGGGAGAGCAGTACTTC.

The V and J genes are TRBV7-8 and TRBJ2-4; maybe TRBD1 (6 bases). Germline-derived CDR1 and CDR2 are SGHVS and FQNEAQ. The CDR3 runs to 16 residues. V was shortened by 0 bases and J by 7 bases, with 16 bases between the two germline ends. The CDR3 DNA reads as TGTGCCAGCAGCTTAGCCCCCGACAGGAATGGTAACATTCAGTACTTC. Translation gives CASSLAPDRNGNIQYF.

The sample holds one count of this clone. This rearrangement joins TRBV7-2 to TRBJ1-6, with 9 bases lining up with TRBD1. Trimming at V came to 5 bases and at J to 10 bases, leaving 15 bases not matched to a gene. This CDR3 spans 17 amino acids. The germline gives CDR1 SGHTA, CDR2 FQGNSA. CDR3 DNA sequence: TGTGCCAGCAGCACCGGGACAGGGTCCCAATATGGGTCACCCCTCCACTTT. Its translation is CASSTGTGSQYGSPLHF.

The chain couples TRBV19 to TRBJ2-6, with TRBD1 matching 11 bases. J gave up 1 base and V 5 bases, and 7 bases lay outside the gene matches. Germline values: CDR1 LNHDA, CDR2 SQIVND (reference sequence). This CDR3 spans 18 amino acids. CDR3: CASSLPGQGVSGANVLTF. The CDR3 DNA sequence: TGTGCCAGTAGTCTACCGGGACAGGGGGTATCTGGGGCCAACGTCCTGACTTTC.

J is TRBJ1-2 and V is TRBV9, with TRBD1 as a possible D gene (6 bases). Trimming removed 5 bases from V and 8 bases from J, with 13 bases in between. The CDR3 has 12 residues. The germline gives CDR1 SGDLS, CDR2 YYNGEE. CDR3 DNA: TGTGCCAGCAGAAGGGACATTGGCGGCTACACCTTC. Translating gives CASRRDIGGYTF.

The V gene is TRBV4-2, the J gene TRBJ1-1; no reliable D call. Trimming removed 2 bases at V and 5 bases at J, with 15 bases between. In germline, CDR1 is LGHNA, CDR2 YNFKEQ. The CDR3 totals 15 residues. As DNA, the CDR3 is TGTGCCAGCAGCCAAAATCGGAGGGTAGGGACTGAAGCTTTCTTT. This encodes CASSQNRRVGTEAFF.

The genes are TRBV6-1 and TRBJ1-5, with 8 bases fitting TRBD1. Germline V lookup: CDR1 MNHNS, CDR2 SASEGT. The CDR3 runs 16 residues. With 1 base clipped from V and 0 bases from J, the junction kept 2 bases outside the gene matches. CDR3 coding DNA: TGTGCCAGCAGTGAAGAGGACAGGGTTAGCAATCAGCCCCAGCATTTT. It codes for CASSEEDRVSNQPQHF.

The CDR3 bases are TGTGCCAGCAGCTCAGGACTAGCGAGCAATGAGCAGTTCTTC. This translates into CASSSGLASNEQFF. The rearrangement links TRBV9 to TRBJ2-1, with 9 bases identical to TRBD2. The J segment lost 6 bases and the V segment lost 4 bases, leaving 5 bases of the junction unmatched. CDR3 length equals 14 residues. In germline, CDR1 is SGDLS, CDR2 YYNGEE.

The chain links TRBV7-2 to TRBJ2-5, with D possibly being TRBD2 (5 bases). The CDR3 is 15 amino acids. CDR1 and CDR2 from the germline V gene are SGHTA and FQGNSA. The V end was cut by 1 base, the J end by 4 bases, with 13 bases between. The chain's CDR3 is CASSLGAASLETQYF. Written as DNA, the CDR3 is TGTGCCAGCAGCTTAGGAGCGGCCAGTCTAGAGACCCAGTACTTC. Full variable domain (missing parts from reference TRBV7-2 and TRBJ2-5): GAGVSQSPSNKVTEKGKDVELRCDPISGHTALYWYRQSLGQGLEFLIYFQGNSAPDKSGLPSDRFSAERTGGSVSTLTIQRTQQEDSAVYLCASSLGAASLETQYFGPGTRLLVL.